One sample yielded the 8 T cell receptor beta chains listed below, sequenced in a study of shared clonotypes between healthy human individuals. Sequencing was performed with immunoSEQ multiplex PCR; in TCRdb, only in-frame clones are kept and a portion is missing. The data show 2 million to 3 million clones, approximately 94% seen once. Sequencing used naive CD4+ T cells from PBMCs. Subset reported: CD45RA+ positively selected. Receptors were obtained from a man younger than 30 in good health. Some clones in this sample may be carry-over from other donors' samples.

A word on this clone: The identical CDR3 is also encoded by other nucleotide sequences in the sample. CDR3 protein: CASSRAYEQYF. CDR3 coding DNA: TGTGCCAGCAGCCGTGCCTACGAGCAGTACTTC. The chain links TRBV7-9 to TRBJ2-7; D uncertain. Trimming took 5 bases from V and 2 from J, leaving 4 bases between them. This CDR3 has 11 amino acids. CDR1 is SEHNR, CDR2 FQNEAQ, per germline (reference sequence).

This clone was observed a few times. The J gene is TRBJ2-7, the V gene TRBV19, with TRBD1 as a possible D gene (5 bases). This CDR3 region has 15 residues. Trimming shortened V by 4 bases and J by 6 bases, and 19 bases separated the two germline ends. The germline CDR1 and CDR2 sequences are LNHDA and SQIVND (reference sequence). CDR3 in amino acids: CASSTPAQGTSEQYF. The CDR3 DNA reads TGTGCCAGTAGTACCCCCGCGCAGGGCACCAGCGAGCAGTACTTC.

The J gene is TRBJ2-5, the V gene TRBV30; D is unclear. Looked up from germline, CDR1 is GTSNPN and CDR2 is SVGIG (reference sequence). The CDR3 sequence is 12 residues long. Trimming took 0 bases from V and 4 from J, leaving 6 bases between them. The CDR3 sequence: CAWSVWGETQYF. The CDR3 DNA is TGTGCCTGGAGTGTATGGGGAGAGACCCAGTACTTC.

The rearrangement joins TRBV5-1 to TRBJ2-5; TRBD1 matches 9 bases. Germline V gives CDR1 SGHRS, CDR2 YFSETQ. The CDR3 contains 14 residues. Trimming removed 4 bases from V and 4 bases from J; junction bases left unmatched: 5. Here the CDR3 reads CASSGPGQGETQYF. DNA of the CDR3: TGCGCCAGCAGCGGACCGGGACAGGGAGAGACCCAGTACTTC.

V gene TRBV7-9 combines with J gene TRBJ2-1, with D maybe TRBD1 (7 bases). V lost 5 bases and J lost 15, with 26 bases in between. CDR3 length equals 15 residues. Germline V lookup: CDR1 SEHNR, CDR2 FQNEAQ (reference sequence). The CDR3 nucleotides are TGTGCCAGCAGCGCCTCCGGGACAGAGGGTAGGGGGGTGTTCTTC. Protein product: CASSASGTEGRGVFF. Using reference TRBV7-9 and TRBJ2-1 for the parts outside the CDR3, the full variable domain is DTGVSQNPRHKITKRGQNVTFRCDPISEHNRLYWYRQTLGQGPEFLTYFQNEAQLEKSRLLSDRFSAERPKGSFSTLEIQRTEQGDSAMYLCASSASGTEGRGVFFGPGTRLTVL.

The V gene is TRBV18, the J gene TRBJ2-7; TRBD1 is a possible D gene (6 bases). This CDR3 is built from 16 residues. Germline CDR1 and CDR2: KGHSH and LQKENI. The V gene lost 3 bases and the J gene lost 2 bases, with 17 bases spanning the gap. CDR3: CASSPLDRALTYEQYF. Written as DNA, the CDR3 is TGTGCCAGCTCACCGCTGGACAGAGCCTTAACCTACGAGCAGTACTTC.

J is TRBJ2-7 and V is TRBV29-1, with D unresolved. V lost 4 bases and J 1 base, leaving 11 bases between the germline ends. There are 13 residues in the CDR3. CDR1 is SQVTM and CDR2 is ANQGSEA in the germline V gene. CDR3 amino acids: CSVVIKLSYEQYF. The CDR3 DNA reads as TGCAGCGTTGTCATAAAGCTATCCTACGAGCAGTACTTC.

The chain joins TRBV6-5 to TRBJ1-5, with 7 bases fitting TRBD1. Germline lookup yields CDR1 MNHEY and CDR2 SVGAGI. The length of the CDR3 is 14 residues. V trimming: 5 bases; J trimming: 4 bases; junction bases outside the gene matches: 5. The CDR3 region has the DNA TGTGCCAGCAGTGCCGGGACAGCAAATCAGCCCCAGCATTTT. Translated: CASSAGTANQPQHF.